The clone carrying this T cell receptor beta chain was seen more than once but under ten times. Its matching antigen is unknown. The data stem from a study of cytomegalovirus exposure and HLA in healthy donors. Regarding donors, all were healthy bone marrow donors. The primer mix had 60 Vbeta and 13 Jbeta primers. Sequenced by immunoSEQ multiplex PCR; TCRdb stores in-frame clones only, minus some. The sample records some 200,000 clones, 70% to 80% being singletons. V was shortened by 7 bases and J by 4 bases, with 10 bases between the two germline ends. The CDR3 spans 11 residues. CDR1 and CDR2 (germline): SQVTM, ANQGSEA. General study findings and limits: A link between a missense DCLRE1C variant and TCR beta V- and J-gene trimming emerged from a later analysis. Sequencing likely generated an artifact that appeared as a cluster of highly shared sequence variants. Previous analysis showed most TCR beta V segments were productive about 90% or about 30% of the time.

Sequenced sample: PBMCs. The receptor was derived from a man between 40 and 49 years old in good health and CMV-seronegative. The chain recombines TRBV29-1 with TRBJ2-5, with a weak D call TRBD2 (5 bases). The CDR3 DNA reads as TGCAGCGACGGGAATTCAGAGACCCAGTACTTC. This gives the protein CSDGNSETQYF.